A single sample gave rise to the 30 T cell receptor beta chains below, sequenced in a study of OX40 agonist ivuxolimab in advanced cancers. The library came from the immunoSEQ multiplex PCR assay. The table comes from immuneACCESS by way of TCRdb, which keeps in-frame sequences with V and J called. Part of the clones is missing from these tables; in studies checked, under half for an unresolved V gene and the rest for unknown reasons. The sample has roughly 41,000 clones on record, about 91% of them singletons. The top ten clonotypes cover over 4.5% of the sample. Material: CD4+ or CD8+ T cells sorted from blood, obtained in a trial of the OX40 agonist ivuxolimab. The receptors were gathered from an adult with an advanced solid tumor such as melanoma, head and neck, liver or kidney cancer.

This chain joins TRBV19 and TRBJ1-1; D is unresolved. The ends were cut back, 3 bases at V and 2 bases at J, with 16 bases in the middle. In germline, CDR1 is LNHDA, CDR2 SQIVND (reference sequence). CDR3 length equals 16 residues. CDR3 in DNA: TGTGCCAGTAGTATCGATGGCAGAGGAGCAAACACTGAAGCTTTCTTT. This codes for CASSIDGRGANTEAFF.

CDR3 nucleotide sequence: TGCGCCAGCAGCTTGGGGGAGACAGGGTACTCTGAAGCTTTCTTT. Translating it yields CASSLGETGYSEAFF. The J gene is TRBJ1-1, the V gene TRBV5-1; 7 nucleotides line up with TRBD1. V was pared by 0 bases and J by 6 bases, with 8 bases of the junction left unmatched. Germline V gene data show CDR1 as SGHRS and CDR2 as YFSETQ. The CDR3 spans 15 residues.

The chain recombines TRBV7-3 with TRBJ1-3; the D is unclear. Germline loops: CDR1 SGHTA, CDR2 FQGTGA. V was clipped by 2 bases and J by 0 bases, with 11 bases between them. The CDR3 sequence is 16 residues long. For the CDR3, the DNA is TGTGCCAGCAGCTTAGCGTGGTCCCTCTCTGGAAACACCATATATTTT. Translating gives CASSLAWSLSGNTIYF.

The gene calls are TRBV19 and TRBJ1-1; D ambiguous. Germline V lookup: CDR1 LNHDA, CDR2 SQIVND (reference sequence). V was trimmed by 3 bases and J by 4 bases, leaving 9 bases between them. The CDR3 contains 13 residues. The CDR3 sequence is CASSIHTGTEAFF. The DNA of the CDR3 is TGTGCCAGTAGTATCCACACCGGCACTGAAGCTTTCTTT.

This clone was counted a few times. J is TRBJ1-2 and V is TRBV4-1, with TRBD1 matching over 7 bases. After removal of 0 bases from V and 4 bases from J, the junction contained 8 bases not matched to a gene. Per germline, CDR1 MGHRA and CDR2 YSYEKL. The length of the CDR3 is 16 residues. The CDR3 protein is CASSQDWQGVFYGYTF. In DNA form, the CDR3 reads TGCGCCAGCAGCCAAGATTGGCAGGGGGTATTCTATGGCTACACCTTC.

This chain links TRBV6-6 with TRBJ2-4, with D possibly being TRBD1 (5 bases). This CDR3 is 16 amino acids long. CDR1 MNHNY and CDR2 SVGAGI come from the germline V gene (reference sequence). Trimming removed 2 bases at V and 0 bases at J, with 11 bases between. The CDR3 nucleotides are TGTGCCAGCAGTTACGACAGCCTTCTAGCCAAAAACATTCAGTACTTC. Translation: CASSYDSLLAKNIQYF.

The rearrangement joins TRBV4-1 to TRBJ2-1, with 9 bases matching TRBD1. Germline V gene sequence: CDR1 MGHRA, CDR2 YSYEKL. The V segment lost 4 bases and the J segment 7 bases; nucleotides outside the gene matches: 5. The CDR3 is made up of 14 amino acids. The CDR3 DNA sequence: TGCGCCAGCAGCCGGACAGGGGAGGCGAATGAGCAGTTCTTC. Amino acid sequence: CASSRTGEANEQFF.

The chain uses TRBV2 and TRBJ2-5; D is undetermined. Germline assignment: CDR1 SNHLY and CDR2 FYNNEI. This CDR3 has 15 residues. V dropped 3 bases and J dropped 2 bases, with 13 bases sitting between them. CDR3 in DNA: TGTGCCAGCAGTGACTTCGGGTTGGGGCAAGAGACCCAGTACTTC. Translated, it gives CASSDFGLGQETQYF.

CDR3 residues: CASRDIKKVFEQYF. The CDR3 DNA reads TGTGCCAGCAGGGACATCAAAAAGGTCTTCGAGCAGTACTTC. This chain connects TRBV6-5 to TRBJ2-7, with D possibly matching TRBD1 (5 bases). CDR3 length equals 14 residues. Trimming shortened V by 6 bases and J by 6 bases, and 18 bases separated the two germline ends. CDR1 and CDR2 from the germline V gene are MNHEY and SVGAGI.

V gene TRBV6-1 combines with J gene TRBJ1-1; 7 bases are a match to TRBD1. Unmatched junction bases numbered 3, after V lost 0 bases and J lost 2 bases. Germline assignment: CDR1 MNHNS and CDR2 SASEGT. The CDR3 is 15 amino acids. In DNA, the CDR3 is TGTGCCAGCAGTGAAGCGAGGGGGCGCAACACTGAAGCTTTCTTT. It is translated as CASSEARGRNTEAFF.

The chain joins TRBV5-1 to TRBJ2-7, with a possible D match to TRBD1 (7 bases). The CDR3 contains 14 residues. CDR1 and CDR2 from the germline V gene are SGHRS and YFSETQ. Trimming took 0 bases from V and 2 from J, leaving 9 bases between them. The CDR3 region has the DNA TGCGCCAGCAGCTTGGCAGGGGGGCCCTACGAGCAGTACGTC. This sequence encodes CASSLAGGPYEQYV.

In DNA, the CDR3 is TGTGCCAGCAGTTTTGGACAGGGAGGCTACGAGCAGTACTTC. As protein: CASSFGQGGYEQYF. The chain recombines TRBV28 with TRBJ2-7, with 8 positions matching TRBD1. This CDR3 is 14 amino acids long. Germline V gives CDR1 MDHEN, CDR2 SYDVKM. Germline trimming cut 3 bases from V and 3 bases from J; bases unmatched to any gene: 4.

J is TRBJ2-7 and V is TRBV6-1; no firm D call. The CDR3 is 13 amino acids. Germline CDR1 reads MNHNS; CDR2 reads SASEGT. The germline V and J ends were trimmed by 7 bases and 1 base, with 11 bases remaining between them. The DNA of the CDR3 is TGTGCCAGCAAGTCGGGTGAATCCTACGAGCAGTACTTC. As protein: CASKSGESYEQYF.

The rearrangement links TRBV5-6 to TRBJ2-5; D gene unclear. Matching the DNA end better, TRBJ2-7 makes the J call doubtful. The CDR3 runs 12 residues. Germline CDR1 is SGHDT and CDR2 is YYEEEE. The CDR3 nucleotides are TGTGCCAGCAGCTCCGTTATTGACGAGCAGTACTTC. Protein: CASSSVIDEQYF.

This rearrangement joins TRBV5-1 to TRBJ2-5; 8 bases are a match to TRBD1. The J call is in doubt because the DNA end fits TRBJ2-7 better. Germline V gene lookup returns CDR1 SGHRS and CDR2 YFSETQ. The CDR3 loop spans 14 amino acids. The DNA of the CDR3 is TGCGCCAGCAGCACGAAGGGGACAGGTTACGAGCAGTACTTC. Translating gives CASSTKGTGYEQYF.

Here the CDR3 DNA reads TGTGCCAGTACAAGAACCGGGACAGAGAACTATGGCTACACCTTC. Protein product: CASTRTGTENYGYTF. The V and J genes are TRBV19 and TRBJ1-2; 7 bases are shared with TRBD1. J was trimmed by 2 bases and V by 7 bases; bases with no gene match: 10. Per the germline V gene, CDR1 is LNHDA and CDR2 is SQIVND (reference sequence). The CDR3 length is 15 residues.

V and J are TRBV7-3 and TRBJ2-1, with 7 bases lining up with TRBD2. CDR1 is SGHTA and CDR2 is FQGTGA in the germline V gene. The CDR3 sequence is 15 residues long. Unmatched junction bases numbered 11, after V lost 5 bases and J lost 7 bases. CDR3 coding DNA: TGTGCCAGCAGCCGAGACGGACTAGTGGGGAATGAGCAGTTCTTC. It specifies CASSRDGLVGNEQFF.

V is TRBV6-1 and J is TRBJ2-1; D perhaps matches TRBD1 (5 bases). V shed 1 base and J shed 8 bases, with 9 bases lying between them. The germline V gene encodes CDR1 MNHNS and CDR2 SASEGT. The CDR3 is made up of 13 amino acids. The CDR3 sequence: CASSEGWGYEQFF. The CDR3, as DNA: TGTGCCAGCAGTGAAGGATGGGGCTATGAGCAGTTCTTC.

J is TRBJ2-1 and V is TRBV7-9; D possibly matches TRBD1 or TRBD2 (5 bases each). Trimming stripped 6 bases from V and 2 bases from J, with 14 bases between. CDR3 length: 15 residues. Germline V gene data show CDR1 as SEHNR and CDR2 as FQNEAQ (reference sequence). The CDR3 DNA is TGTGCCAGCAGGGGTGGGGGTTACGCCTACAATGAGCAGTTCTTC. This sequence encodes CASRGGGYAYNEQFF. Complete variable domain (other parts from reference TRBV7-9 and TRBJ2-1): DTGVSQNPRHKITKRGQNVTFRCDPISEHNRLYWYRQTLGQGPEFLTYFQNEAQLEKSRLLSDRFSAERPKGSFSTLEIQRTEQGDSAMYLCASRGGGYAYNEQFFGPGTRLTVL.

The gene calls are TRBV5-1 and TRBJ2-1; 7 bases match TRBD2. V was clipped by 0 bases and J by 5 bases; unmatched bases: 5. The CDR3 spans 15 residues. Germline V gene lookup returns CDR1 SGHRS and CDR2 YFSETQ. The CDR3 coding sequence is TGCGCCAGCAGCTTGGAAGCGGGAATTCACAATGAGCAGTTCTTC. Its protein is CASSLEAGIHNEQFF.

The CDR3 region is CAISESRLQDEQFF. The CDR3 coding sequence is TGTGCCATCAGTGAGTCTAGGCTACAGGATGAGCAGTTCTTC. The chain couples TRBV10-3 to TRBJ2-1; perhaps TRBD1 as D (5 bases). The V gene's germline CDR1 is ENHRY and CDR2 SYGVKD. The CDR3 sequence is 14 residues long. Trimming shortened V by 0 bases and J by 8 bases, and 11 bases separated the two germline ends.

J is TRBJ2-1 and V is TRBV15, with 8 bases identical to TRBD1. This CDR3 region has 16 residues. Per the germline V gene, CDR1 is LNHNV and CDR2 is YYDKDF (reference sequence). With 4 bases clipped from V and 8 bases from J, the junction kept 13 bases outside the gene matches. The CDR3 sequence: CATSKTPQGGRYEQFF. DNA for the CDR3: TGTGCCACCAGCAAGACCCCACAGGGGGGTAGATATGAGCAGTTCTTC.

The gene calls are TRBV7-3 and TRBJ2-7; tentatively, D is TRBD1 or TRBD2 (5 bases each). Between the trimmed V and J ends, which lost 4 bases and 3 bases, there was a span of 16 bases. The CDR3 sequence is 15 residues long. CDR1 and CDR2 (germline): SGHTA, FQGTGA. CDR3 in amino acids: CASSWGKTGFYEQYF. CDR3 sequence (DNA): TGTGCCAGCAGCTGGGGGAAGACGGGTTTCTACGAGCAGTACTTC.

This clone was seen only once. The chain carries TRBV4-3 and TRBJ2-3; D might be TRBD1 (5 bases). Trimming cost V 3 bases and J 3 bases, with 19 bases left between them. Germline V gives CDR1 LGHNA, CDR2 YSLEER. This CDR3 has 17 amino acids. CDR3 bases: TGCGCCAGCAGCCAGTCCCCGCAAGGGGCGGAGACAGATACGCAGTATTTT. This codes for CASSQSPQGAETDTQYF.

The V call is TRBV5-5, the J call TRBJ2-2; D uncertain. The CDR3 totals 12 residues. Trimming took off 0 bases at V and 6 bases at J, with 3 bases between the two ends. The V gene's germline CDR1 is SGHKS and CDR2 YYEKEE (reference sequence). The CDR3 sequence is CASSLEAGELFF. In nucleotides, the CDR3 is TGTGCCAGCAGCTTGGAGGCCGGGGAGCTGTTTTTT.

CDR3 in DNA: TGTGCCACCAGACGGGGAGGGTCCTACGAGCAGTACTTC. It codes for CATRRGGSYEQYF. This sequence joins TRBV27 and TRBJ2-7, with 7 bases that match TRBD2. After removal of 10 bases from V and 1 base from J, the junction contained 7 bases not matched to a gene. CDR1 and CDR2 from the germline V gene are MNHEY and SMNVEV (reference sequence). The CDR3 totals 13 residues.

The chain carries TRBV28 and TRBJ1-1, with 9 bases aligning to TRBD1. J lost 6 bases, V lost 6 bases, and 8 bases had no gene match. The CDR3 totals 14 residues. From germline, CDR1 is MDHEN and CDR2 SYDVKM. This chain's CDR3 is CASRGTGQVPEAFF. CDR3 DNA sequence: TGTGCCAGCAGGGGGACAGGGCAGGTTCCTGAAGCTTTCTTT.

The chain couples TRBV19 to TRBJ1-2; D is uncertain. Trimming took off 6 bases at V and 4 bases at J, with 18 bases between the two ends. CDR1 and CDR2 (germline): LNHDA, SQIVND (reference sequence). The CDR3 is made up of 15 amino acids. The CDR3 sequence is CASSPGPKTSYGYTF. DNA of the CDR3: TGTGCCAGTAGCCCCGGGCCTAAAACTTCCTATGGCTACACCTTC.

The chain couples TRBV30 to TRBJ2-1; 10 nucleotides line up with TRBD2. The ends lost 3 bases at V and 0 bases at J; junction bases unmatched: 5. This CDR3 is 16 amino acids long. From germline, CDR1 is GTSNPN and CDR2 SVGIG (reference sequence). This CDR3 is CAWSGPSGSSYNEQFF. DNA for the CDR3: TGTGCCTGGAGCGGTCCTAGCGGGAGCTCCTACAATGAGCAGTTCTTC. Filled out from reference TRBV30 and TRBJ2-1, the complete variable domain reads SQTIHQWPATLVQPVGSPLSLECTVEGTSNPNLYWYRQAAGRGLQLLFYSVGIGQISSEVPQNLSASRPQDRQFILSSKKLLLSDSGFYLCAWSGPSGSSYNEQFFGPGTRLTVL.

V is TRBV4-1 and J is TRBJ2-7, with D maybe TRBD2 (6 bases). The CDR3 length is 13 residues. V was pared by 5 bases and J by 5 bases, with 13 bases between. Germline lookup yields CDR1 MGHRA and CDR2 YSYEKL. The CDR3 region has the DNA TGCGCCAGCAGCAACCGGGGGATCGACGAGCAGTACTTC. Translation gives CASSNRGIDEQYF.